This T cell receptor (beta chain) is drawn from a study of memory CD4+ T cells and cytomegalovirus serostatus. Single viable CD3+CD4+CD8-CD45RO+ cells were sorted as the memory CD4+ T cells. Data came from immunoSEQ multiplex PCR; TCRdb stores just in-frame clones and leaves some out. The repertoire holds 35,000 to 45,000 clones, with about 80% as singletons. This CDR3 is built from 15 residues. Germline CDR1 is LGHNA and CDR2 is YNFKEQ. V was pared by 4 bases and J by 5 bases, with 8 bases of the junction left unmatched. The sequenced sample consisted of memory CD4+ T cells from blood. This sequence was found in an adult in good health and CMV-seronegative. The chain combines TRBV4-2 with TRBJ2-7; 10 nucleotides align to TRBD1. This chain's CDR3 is CASSPDRGRFHEQYF. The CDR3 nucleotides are TGTGCCAGCAGCCCCGACAGGGGGCGTTTCCACGAGCAGTACTTC.